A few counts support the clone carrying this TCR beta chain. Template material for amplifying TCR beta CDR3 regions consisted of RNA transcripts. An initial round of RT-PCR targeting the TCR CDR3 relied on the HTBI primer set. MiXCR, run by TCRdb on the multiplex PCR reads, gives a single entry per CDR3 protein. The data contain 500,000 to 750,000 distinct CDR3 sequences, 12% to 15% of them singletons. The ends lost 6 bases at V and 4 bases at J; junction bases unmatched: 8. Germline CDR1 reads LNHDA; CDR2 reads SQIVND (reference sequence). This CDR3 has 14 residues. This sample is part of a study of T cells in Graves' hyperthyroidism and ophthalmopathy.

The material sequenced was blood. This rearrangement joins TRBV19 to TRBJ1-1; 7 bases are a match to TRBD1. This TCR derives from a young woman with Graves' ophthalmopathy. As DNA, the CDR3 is TGTGCCAGTAGGCCCCAGGGGGGCGGCACTGAAGCTTTCTTT. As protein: CASRPQGGGTEAFF. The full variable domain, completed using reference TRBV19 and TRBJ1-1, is DGGITQSPKYLFRKEGQNVTLSCEQNLNHDAMYWYRQDPGQGLRLIYYSQIVNDFQKGDIAEGYSVSREKKESFPLTVTSAQKNPTAFYLCASRPQGGGTEAFFGQGTRLTVV.